This TCR beta chain was sequenced in a study of blood T cell repertoires in COVID-19. Study-level background: Acute and convalescent COVID-19 specimens originated in the United States, Italy and Spain. PBMCs, B-cell-depleted T cells, or T cells were the source of the cDNA or gDNA that made up the material.

The germline gives CDR1 LGHDT, CDR2 YNNKEL (reference sequence). Trimming removed 4 bases at V and 2 bases at J, with 12 bases between. The CDR3 totals 14 residues. Under the authors' procedure: Estimated nucleated cell counts came from reference gene primer amplification. TCRdb's table, derived via immunoSEQ multiplex PCR, lists solely in-frame clones and lacks some. V, J and clone size are those of that table, while D and trimming were read from the DNA. This sample has about 200,000 clones, with about 88% found just once. The material sequenced was peripheral blood. This clonotype originated in a woman between 35 and 50 years old who had recovered from COVID-19. The rearrangement uses TRBV3-1 (or the pseudogene TRBV3-2) and TRBJ2-7; possibly TRBD2 for D (5 bases). Here the CDR3 DNA reads TGTGCCAGCAGCCCCATCGGGGTAGCCTACGAGCAGTACTTC. Encoded protein: CASSPIGVAYEQYF.